In its sample, the clone carrying this T cell receptor beta chain was seen once. What it binds is not known. The data are from a study of T cells in localized non-small cell lung cancer. Overall study findings and caveats: Higher blood T cell density tracked longer overall survival. The appearance of a median approximately 57 of the top 100 tumor clones was seen in adjacent lung. Uninvolved adjacent lung, not tumor, had the highest T cell clonality.

Trimming took off 5 bases at V and 5 bases at J, with 10 bases between the two ends. The CDR3 extends over 13 amino acids. Germline V gene lookup returns CDR1 LNHDA and CDR2 SQIVND (reference sequence). Profiled with immunoSEQ multiplex PCR; TCRdb holds only in-frame clones, not every one. There are tens of thousands of clones in the sample; roughly 89% occur only once, and around 15% lies in the top ten. The sample consisted of peripheral blood, taken before any cancer treatment. The V call is TRBV19, the J call TRBJ1-5; D unclear. This TCR was sampled from a man between 40 and 70 years old with stage I squamous cell lung carcinoma. CDR3 loop: CASSLPNYQPQHF. The CDR3 DNA follows: TGTGCCAGTAGTTTACCGAACTATCAGCCCCAGCATTTT.